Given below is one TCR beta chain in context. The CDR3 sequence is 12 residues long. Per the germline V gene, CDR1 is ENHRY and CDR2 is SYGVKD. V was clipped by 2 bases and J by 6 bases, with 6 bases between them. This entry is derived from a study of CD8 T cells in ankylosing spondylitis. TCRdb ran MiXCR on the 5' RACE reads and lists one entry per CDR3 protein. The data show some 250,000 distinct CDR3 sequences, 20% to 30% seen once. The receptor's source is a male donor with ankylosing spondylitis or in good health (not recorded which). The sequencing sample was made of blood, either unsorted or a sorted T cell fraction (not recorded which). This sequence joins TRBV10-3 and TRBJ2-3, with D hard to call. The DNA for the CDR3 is TGTGCCATCAGTGAGGACGGGGATACGCAGTATTTT. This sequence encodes CAISEDGDTQYF.